This TCR beta chain was found in a study of PD-L1 blockade in urothelial cancer. CDR1 is LNHDA and CDR2 is SQIVND in the germline V gene (reference sequence). Trimming removed 0 bases at V and 3 bases at J, with 8 bases between. This CDR3 region has 14 residues. Specified time point: peripheral blood 6 weeks after treatment start. Using immunoSEQ multiplex PCR, the repertoire was profiled, and TCRdb retains in-frame clones only, with some absent. The data contain around 87,000 clones, around four fifths of them seen just once; the ten biggest clones take up about 8.4%. The chain joins TRBV19 to TRBJ2-5; D may be TRBD2 (5 bases). The sample here was PBMCs, taken around atezolizumab (anti-PD-L1) treatment. The source is a man in his 70s with urothelial cancer. This CDR3 reads CASSIDLAKETQYF. As DNA, the CDR3 is TGTGCCAGTAGTATAGATCTAGCAAAAGAGACCCAGTACTTC. Variable domain in full (rest from reference TRBV19 and TRBJ2-5): DGGITQSPKYLFRKEGQNVTLSCEQNLNHDAMYWYRQDPGQGLRLIYYSQIVNDFQKGDIAEGYSVSREKKESFPLTVTSAQKNPTAFYLCASSIDLAKETQYFGPGTRLLVL.